A selection of T cell receptor beta chains follows, all from one sample in a study of blood T cell repertoires in COVID-19. TCRdb's table, derived via immunoSEQ multiplex PCR, lists solely in-frame clones and lacks some. Found here are approximately 77,000 clones, approximately 80% of them singletons; the top ten hold about a sixth. Sequenced sample: peripheral blood. The receptors come from a woman aged 55-70 years with acute or convalescent COVID-19. Both conserved end residues are part of each CDR3. A D gene is named only where the DNA matches it firmly. Clone size is given for some rows only: seen once, a few or many times, or a class if the clone is expanded.

TGTGCCAGCAGTGAATATAAAACAGATACGCAGTATTTT CASSEYKTDTQYF - TRBV2 - TRBJ2-3
TGTGCCAGCAGCTTAGTCGGGGGCGGGGAGCTGTTTTTT CASSLVGGGELFF - TRBV11-2 few TRBJ2-2
TGTGCCAGCACTTACGGGGGGGGTAATTCACCCCTCCACTTT CASTYGGGNSPLHF - TRBV6-5 - TRBJ1-6
TGTGCCAGCAGCGCTAGCGGGGAGACCTACAATGAGCAGTTCTTC CASSASGETYNEQFF TRBD2 TRBV9 once TRBJ2-1
TGTGCCAGCAGTTTGGCGGGGGCTGGTGGCTACACCTTC CASSLAGAGGYTF - TRBV12-3/TRBV12-4 - TRBJ1-2
TGTGCCATTAGGGGGTCCTTGAACACTGAAGCTTTCTTT CAIRGSLNTEAFF - TRBV10-3 - TRBJ1-1
TGTGCCAGTAGCCCTACAGGGTTCGGCTACGAGCAGTACTTC CASSPTGFGYEQYF - TRBV19 - TRBJ2-7
TGCGCCAGCAGCCAAGAGGCGGGAACAGGAGGATCACCCCTCCACTTT CASSQEAGTGGSPLHF - TRBV4-3 - TRBJ1-6
TGTGCCAGCAGCCAAGATCGGGGAGGCCAGTACTTC CASSQDRGGQYF - TRBV3-1/TRBV3-2 - TRBJ2-4
TGTGCCAGCAGCTTGGACTCCAGCTCTGGGGCCAACGTCCTGACTTTC CASSLDSSSGANVLTF - TRBV7-8 - TRBJ2-6
TGTGCCAGCAGTTCCCAGGGTCGCAATCAGCCCCAGCATTTT CASSSQGRNQPQHF - TRBV2 - TRBJ1-5
TGTGCCAGCAGTTCGCTGGACAGGGTCGCCGGAACGCGGTTCTTC CASSSLDRVAGTRFF TRBD1 TRBV6-5 - TRBJ2-1
TGTGCCACCAGTGATTTACGCGGGGGGGCCAAAGATACGCAGTATTTT CATSDLRGGAKDTQYF TRBD2 TRBV24-1 - TRBJ2-3
TGTGCCAGCAGTTACGGGACAGGGTATTTGGGAGAGACCCAGTACTTC CASSYGTGYLGETQYF TRBD1 TRBV6-5 - TRBJ2-5
TGTGCCTGGAGTCCCTTTGGGGGGGGGCCGGAAAAACTGTTTTTT CAWSPFGGGPEKLFF - TRBV30 once TRBJ1-4
TGTGCCAGCAGCACCACAGGGGGTGGCACTGAAGCTTTCTTT CASSTTGGGTEAFF TRBD1 TRBV28 - TRBJ1-1
TGTGCCAGCAGCTTCCAGGGCCGGAACACTGAAGCTTTCTTT CASSFQGRNTEAFF - TRBV7-2 - TRBJ1-1
TGTGCCAGCAGACCCGGGGGGTTATCACCCCTCCACTTT CASRPGGLSPLHF - TRBV6-5 few TRBJ1-6
TGTGCCAGCTCACCGAGGATACAGGGGGCTTTCTATGGCTACACCTTC CASSPRIQGAFYGYTF TRBD1 TRBV18 - TRBJ1-2
TGTGCCAGCAGTTTAATGGGGAGCACCGGGGAGCTGTTTTTT CASSLMGSTGELFF - TRBV27 - TRBJ2-2
TGTGCCAGTAGTATAGATCTTGGCTCTGAAGCTTTCTTT CASSIDLGSEAFF - TRBV19 - TRBJ1-1
TGTGCCAGCAGCTTGAGAACCAGGGGGCACGGAGAGACCCAGTACTTC CASSLRTRGHGETQYF TRBD1 TRBV7-6 - TRBJ2-5
TGTGCCTGGAAGGGACAAGCGGACATTCAGTACTTC CAWKGQADIQYF - TRBV30 once TRBJ2-4
TGTGCCACCAGTCCCAGGGTAGGGTTCCAAGAGACCCAGTACTTC CATSPRVGFQETQYF - TRBV24-1 - TRBJ2-5
TGTGCCAGCAGTTGGATCAGGGGGAACACTGAAGCTTTCTTT CASSWIRGNTEAFF - TRBV28 - TRBJ1-1
TGTGCCAGCAGTTTAACCTGGGACAGGGGGCATAACACTGAAGCTTTCTTT CASSLTWDRGHNTEAFF TRBD1 TRBV28 once TRBJ1-1
TGTGCCAGCAGCCCTGACAGGGACCCTGGAAACACCATATATTTT CASSPDRDPGNTIYF TRBD1 TRBV9 few TRBJ1-3
TGTGCCACCAGTGATTTGGGACAGAATCGCTACACCTTC CATSDLGQNRYTF - TRBV24-1 - TRBJ1-2
TGTGCCAGCAGCTTAAGGAGGAACACTGAAGCTTTCTTT CASSLRRNTEAFF - TRBV7-6 - TRBJ1-1
TGTGCCAGCAGTATTACTTGGGGGGACTACGAGCAGTACTTC CASSITWGDYEQYF - TRBV7-2 - TRBJ2-7
TGTGCCAGCAGCGTACAGGAGAACTATGGCTACACCTTC CASSVQENYGYTF - TRBV5-5 - TRBJ1-2
TGTGCCAGCAGCGTAGCTTCGCTAGACCGGGACAGGGGTACCACAGATACGCAGTATTTT CASSVASLDRDRGTTDTQYF TRBD1 TRBV9 once TRBJ2-3
TGTGCCAGCTCACCACGAAACAGGGCAGATACGCAGTATTTT CASSPRNRADTQYF - TRBV18 - TRBJ2-3
TGTGCCTGGGGCCCGGTCCCGGGGAAAAATGGCTACACCTTC CAWGPVPGKNGYTF - TRBV30 - TRBJ1-2